Below, 27 T cell receptor beta chains from the same sample are listed, as sequenced in a study of a mutant IDH1 vaccine in newly diagnosed glioma. Described time point: baseline, week 1 (first vaccination visit). Specified treatment: pre-vaccination baseline after standard-of-care therapy. Sequencing was performed with immunoSEQ multiplex PCR; in TCRdb, only in-frame clones are kept and a portion is missing. This table holds 50,000 or so clones, 75% to 90% found once. This material consisted of PBMCs, taken from a glioma patient treated with radiotherapy, temozolomide or both. These receptors were collected from a man in his forties with glioma.

CDR3 nucleotides: TGCGCCAGCAGCACCATGGGACAGGGGAATAACGAGCAGTACTTC. Translated: CASSTMGQGNNEQYF. This chain links TRBV5-1 with TRBJ2-7; 10 positions agree with TRBD1. The CDR3 length is 15 residues. The V gene end was trimmed by 4 bases and the J gene end by 5 bases; junction bases not matched to a gene: 9. Germline lookup yields CDR1 SGHRS and CDR2 YFSETQ. Based on the CDR3 plus reference TRBV5-1 and TRBJ2-7, the full variable domain is KAGVTQTPRYLIKTRGQQVTLSCSPISGHRSVSWYQQTPGQGLQFLFEYFSETQRNKGNFPGRFSGRQFSNSRSEMNVSTLELGDSALYLCASSTMGQGNNEQYFGPGTRLTVT.

This rearrangement joins TRBV7-9 to TRBJ1-1; D not certain. Per the germline V gene, CDR1 is SEHNR and CDR2 is FQNEAQ (reference sequence). Trimming shortened V by 1 base and J by 0 bases, and 9 bases separated the two germline ends. This CDR3 contains 15 residues. The CDR3 DNA reads as TGTGCCAGCAGCTTAGTATTGGTACTGAACACTGAAGCTTTCTTT. Its protein product is CASSLVLVLNTEAFF.

Points on this clone: The junction does not match germline at one end; this may be a read error. The chain joins TRBV7-7 to TRBJ2-6; D unclear. CDR1 and CDR2 from the germline V gene are SSHAT and FNYEAQ (reference sequence). This CDR3 contains 13 residues. CDR3 sequence (DNA): TGTGCTAGCAGCTTAGGAGGGGCCAACGTCCTGACTTTC. This sequence encodes CASSLGGANVLTF.

CDR3 sequence (DNA): TGTGCCAGCAGTCAGGCTGGGAACTACGAGCAGTACTTC. Amino acid sequence: CASSQAGNYEQYF. The V and J genes are TRBV6-1 and TRBJ2-7; no clear D. The V end was cut by 5 bases, the J end by 3 bases, with 11 bases between. This CDR3 is built from 13 residues. CDR1 is MNHNS, CDR2 SASEGT, per germline.

This chain uses TRBV11-2 with TRBJ2-7, with a possible D match to TRBD2 (5 bases). The CDR3 is 13 amino acids. Germline V lookup: CDR1 SGHAT, CDR2 FQNNGV. The V end lost 5 bases, the J end lost 5 bases, and 13 bases lay between the germline ends. The DNA of the CDR3 is TGTGCCAGCAGCCAGTCGGGGTATCACGAGCAGTACTTC. Translation gives CASSQSGYHEQYF.

The chain combines TRBV29-1 with TRBJ1-2; no clear D. CDR3 length: 12 residues. Germline CDR1 reads SQVTM; CDR2 reads ANQGSEA. Trimming pared 4 bases from V and 2 bases from J, leaving 8 bases between. CDR3 loop: CSVVTRNYGYTF. CDR3 sequence (DNA): TGCAGCGTTGTAACCCGGAACTATGGCTACACCTTC.

The rearrangement uses TRBV11-3 and TRBJ2-1; the D is unclear. The CDR3 sequence is 14 residues long. V lost 5 bases and J 4 bases, leaving 12 bases between the germline ends. CDR1 is SGHNT and CDR2 is YENEEA in the germline V gene. The CDR3, as DNA: TGTGCCAGCAGCCCCTTTGACGGGTACAATGAGCAGTTCTTC. This sequence encodes CASSPFDGYNEQFF.

The chain carries TRBV5-4 and TRBJ1-2, with 7 bases that match TRBD1. Germline loops: CDR1 SGHNT, CDR2 YYREEE (reference sequence). The CDR3 runs 15 residues. Unmatched junction bases numbered 12, after V lost 7 bases and J lost 3 bases. CDR3 in amino acids: CASPSQEGAHYGYTF. CDR3 in DNA: TGTGCCAGCCCCTCGCAAGAGGGGGCGCACTATGGCTACACCTTC.

The V gene is TRBV5-1, the J gene TRBJ2-7; 9 bases fit TRBD2. The germline V gene has CDR1 SGHRS and CDR2 YFSETQ. Germline trimming cut 4 bases from V and 0 bases from J; bases unmatched to any gene: 8. The CDR3 totals 16 residues. The CDR3 nucleotides read TGCGCCAGCAGCCAAATAGCGGGAGTCCTCTCCTACGAGCAGTACTTC. Its translation: CASSQIAGVLSYEQYF.

The rearrangement uses TRBV5-1 and TRBJ2-2; 8 bases align to TRBD2. Germline trimming cut 2 bases from V and 5 bases from J; bases unmatched to any gene: 8. Germline V CDR1 and CDR2: SGHRS, YFSETQ. This CDR3 has 16 residues. CDR3 DNA sequence: TGCGCCAGCAGCTTCTTAAGCGGGAGTTATACCGGGGAGCTGTTTTTT. Protein product: CASSFLSGSYTGELFF.

V gene TRBV7-6 combines with J gene TRBJ1-4, with D tentatively TRBD1 (5 bases). The CDR3 sequence is 16 residues long. Germline V gives CDR1 SGHVS, CDR2 FNYEAQ. Trimming stripped 5 bases from V and 0 bases from J, with 13 bases between. The CDR3 is CASSLRQGATNEKLFF. For the CDR3, the DNA is TGTGCCAGCAGCCTACGGCAGGGAGCAACTAATGAAAAACTGTTTTTT.

The sample holds one count of this clone. The CDR3 spells CASSLGVVGGDTQYF. In DNA form, the CDR3 reads TGTGCCAGCAGTTTAGGAGTAGTTGGAGGAGATACGCAGTATTTT. The chain carries TRBV27 and TRBJ2-3; possibly TRBD2 for D (5 bases). V shed 2 bases and J shed 5 bases, with 14 bases lying between them. Germline CDR1 reads MNHEY; CDR2 reads SMNVEV (reference sequence). CDR3 length: 15 amino acids.

This clone has more than one count but fewer than ten. The chain employs TRBV27 and TRBJ2-7; a possible D gene is TRBD1 (5 bases). From germline, CDR1 is MNHEY and CDR2 SMNVEV (reference sequence). The germline V and J ends were trimmed by 4 bases and 4 bases, with 14 bases remaining between them. The CDR3 loop spans 14 amino acids. In DNA form, the CDR3 reads TGTGCCAGCAGTTCCCCGACGACAGCTTACGAGCAGTACTTC. The encoded protein is CASSSPTTAYEQYF.

Worth noting for this clone: A read error may produce the germline difference seen at one junction end. The chain has TRBV18 and TRBJ1-1, with D perhaps matching TRBD1 (6 bases). Looked up from germline, CDR1 is KGHSH and CDR2 is LQKENI. CDR3 size: 15 residues. Here the CDR3 reads CASSPQGFFDTEAFF. The CDR3 DNA reads as TGTGCCAGCTCGCCACAGGGTTTCTTCGACACTGAAGCTTTCTTT.

The gene calls are TRBV5-6 and TRBJ1-2; D gene ambiguous. Deletions cut 4 bases from V and 5 bases from J, with 18 bases between. This CDR3 spans 15 amino acids. CDR1 is SGHDT, CDR2 YYEEEE, per germline. CDR3 DNA: TGTGCCAGCAGCCGGAGGTCGGTGGGGAGGTATGGCTACACCTTC. This sequence encodes CASSRRSVGRYGYTF.

The chain is built from TRBV5-1 and TRBJ2-1; 9 bases fit TRBD1. The CDR3 extends over 14 amino acids. Germline V gene data show CDR1 as SGHRS and CDR2 as YFSETQ. The V gene end was trimmed by 4 bases and the J gene end by 12 bases; junction bases not matched to a gene: 11. The CDR3 DNA follows: TGCGCCAGCAGCAGCCCGGGACAGGGTTTATCGCAGTTCTTC. It codes for CASSSPGQGLSQFF.

This CDR3 is CASSLTAGQETQYF. The CDR3 DNA sequence: TGCGCCAGCAGCTTGACAGCCGGTCAAGAGACCCAGTACTTC. This rearrangement joins TRBV5-1 to TRBJ2-5; D is uncertain. Germline lookup yields CDR1 SGHRS and CDR2 YFSETQ. With 1 base removed from V and 2 bases from J, the gap between germline ends came to 9 bases. This CDR3 contains 14 residues.

The chain employs TRBV9 and TRBJ2-2; D gene uncertain. The CDR3 runs 16 residues. Germline V gene sequence: CDR1 SGDLS, CDR2 YYNGEE. With 0 bases removed from V and 8 bases from J, the gap between germline ends came to 17 bases. The CDR3 here is CASSVAEVLARGELFF. In nucleotides, the CDR3 is TGTGCCAGCAGCGTAGCTGAAGTACTTGCTCGGGGGGAGCTGTTTTTT.

This clone showed up just a few times. The rearrangement joins TRBV5-1 to TRBJ2-7; D is undetermined. Germline CDR1 reads SGHRS; CDR2 reads YFSETQ. Trimming took off 0 bases at V and 3 bases at J, with 4 bases between the two ends. This CDR3 region has 12 residues. The CDR3 reads CASSLEGYEQYF. The CDR3 DNA is TGCGCCAGCAGCTTGGAGGGCTACGAGCAGTACTTC.

The CDR3 sequence is CASSEADETGELFF. The CDR3 nucleotides are TGTGCCAGCAGTGAAGCCGACGAGACCGGGGAGCTGTTTTTT. The V call is TRBV6-4, the J call TRBJ2-2; D gene ambiguous. Germline V CDR1 and CDR2: MRHNA, SNTAGT. The length of the CDR3 is 14 residues. V gave up 3 bases and J gave up 5 bases, with 10 bases separating them.

The chain joins TRBV6-1 to TRBJ2-3; either TRBD1 or TRBD2 may fit D (5 bases each). Germline CDR1 and CDR2: MNHNS and SASEGT. This CDR3 is 16 amino acids long. Trimming pared 3 bases from V and 0 bases from J, leaving 13 bases between. CDR3: CASSDPGPLSTDTQYF. CDR3 in DNA: TGTGCCAGCAGTGATCCGGGGCCGTTAAGCACAGATACGCAGTATTTT.

The chain uses TRBV7-9 and TRBJ1-2; 7 positions match TRBD1. This CDR3 spans 16 amino acids. With 0 bases clipped from V and 0 bases from J, the junction kept 4 bases outside the gene matches. Germline CDR1 SEHNR, CDR2 FQNEAQ (reference sequence). CDR3 bases: TGTGCCAGCAGCTTAGCGGAGGGGGCGTCTAACTATGGCTACACCTTC. Amino acids: CASSLAEGASNYGYTF.

In the case of this clone: Other DNA sequences in this sample translate to the same CDR3. The rearrangement links TRBV18 to TRBJ1-5; D may be TRBD1 (5 bases). CDR1 and CDR2 from the germline V gene are KGHSH and LQKENI. This CDR3 has 13 residues. Trimming stripped 2 bases from V and 5 bases from J, with 7 bases between. CDR3: CASSPGRDQPQHF. The CDR3 DNA is TGTGCCAGCTCACCAGGCAGGGATCAGCCCCAGCATTTT.

Written as DNA, the CDR3 is TGCGCCAGCAGTGGCAGCTCTGGGGGAAATGAGCAGTTCTTC. This encodes CASSGSSGGNEQFF. V and J are TRBV5-1 and TRBJ2-1; D is possibly TRBD1 or TRBD2 (5 bases each). Per the germline V gene, CDR1 is SGHRS and CDR2 is YFSETQ. Trimming took off 5 bases at V and 7 bases at J, with 16 bases between the two ends. The CDR3 loop spans 14 amino acids. The full variable domain, its missing parts supplied by reference TRBV5-1 and TRBJ2-1, is KAGVTQTPRYLIKTRGQQVTLSCSPISGHRSVSWYQQTPGQGLQFLFEYFSETQRNKGNFPGRFSGRQFSNSRSEMNVSTLELGDSALYLCASSGSSGGNEQFFGPGTRLTVL.

V and J are TRBV9 and TRBJ2-7, with 10 bases matching TRBD1. The CDR3 sequence is 15 residues long. Losses at the gene ends were 4 bases for V and 4 bases for J; bases not matched to a gene: 8. Germline V gene data show CDR1 as SGDLS and CDR2 as YYNGEE. The CDR3 reads CASSRTGTGDYEQYF. The CDR3 coding sequence is TGTGCCAGCAGCAGGACCGGGACAGGGGATTACGAGCAGTACTTC.

V usage is TRBV5-4 and J usage is TRBJ2-7, with 8 bases aligning to TRBD1. Germline-derived CDR1 and CDR2 are SGHNT and YYREEE (reference sequence). The CDR3 spans 16 residues. J gave up 1 base and V 1 base, and 7 bases lay outside the gene matches. The CDR3 DNA is TGTGCCAGCAGCTTGATGTTGGGGACAGGATCCTACGAGCAGTACTTC. It codes for CASSLMLGTGSYEQYF. Variable domain in full (rest from reference TRBV5-4 and TRBJ2-7): ETGVTQSPTHLIKTRGQQVTLRCSSQSGHNTVSWYQQALGQGPQFIFQYYREEENGRGNFPPRFSGLQFPNYSSELNVNALELDDSALYLCASSLMLGTGSYEQYFGPGTRLTVT.

J is TRBJ2-5 and V is TRBV7-9; 11 bases are a match to TRBD1. Per germline, CDR1 SEHNR and CDR2 FQNEAQ (reference sequence). CDR3 length: 15 residues. J lost 1 base, V lost 5 bases, and 3 bases had no gene match. CDR3 amino acids: CASSGGQGGQETQYF. The CDR3 nucleotides are TGTGCCAGCAGCGGGGGACAGGGGGGCCAAGAGACCCAGTACTTC.